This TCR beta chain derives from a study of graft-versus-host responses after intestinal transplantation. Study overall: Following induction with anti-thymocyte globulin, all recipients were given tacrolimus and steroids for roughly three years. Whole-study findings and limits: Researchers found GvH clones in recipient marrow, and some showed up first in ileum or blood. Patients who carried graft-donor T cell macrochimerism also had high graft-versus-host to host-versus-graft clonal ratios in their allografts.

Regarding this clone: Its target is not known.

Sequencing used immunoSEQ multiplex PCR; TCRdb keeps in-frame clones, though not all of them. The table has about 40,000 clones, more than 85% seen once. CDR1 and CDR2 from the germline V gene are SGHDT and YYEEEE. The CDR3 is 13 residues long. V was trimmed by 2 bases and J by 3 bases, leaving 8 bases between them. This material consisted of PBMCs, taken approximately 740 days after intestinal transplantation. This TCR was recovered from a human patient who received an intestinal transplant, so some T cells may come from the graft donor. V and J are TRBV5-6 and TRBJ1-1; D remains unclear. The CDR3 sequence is CASSFPQYTEAFF. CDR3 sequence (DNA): TGTGCCAGCAGCTTCCCGCAGTACACTGAAGCTTTCTTT.